This T cell receptor beta chain was sequenced in a study of PD-1 blockade in classical Hodgkin lymphoma (dated by TCRdb to the early 2020s). Describing the broader study: Nivolumab dosing was 3 mg/kg intravenously every 2 weeks, continuing until either disease progression or unacceptable toxicity. The study used TCR beta sequencing and CyTOF to define a peripheral blood immune signature of response to PD-1 blockade in classical Hodgkin lymphoma. Overall study outcomes, separate from this receptor: Diversity was lower in patients who began nivolumab less than 1 year after ASCT, so these patients were left out of later analyses to avoid confounding by immune reconstitution. A significant rise by C4D1 was seen in CD4+ but not CD8+ TCR diversity (p=0.0027 vs p=0.16), with the rise being most apparent in complete responders (p=0.02). Baseline TCR diversity was reported to be lower in newly diagnosed patients than in healthy donors, and even lower in relapsed/refractory patients. Baseline diversity similar to that of newly diagnosed patients was observed in trial patients achieving complete response, whereas significantly lower diversity was observed in partial responders and progressors. Only a single clinical trial cohort was studied, and what caused the repertoire differences, possibly disease activity or prior therapy, remained undefined.

The sample's time point label is to be understood as: cycle 1 day 1 (C1D1), immediately before nivolumab initiation. Relapse after autologous stem cell transplantation had occurred in all trial patients, and cohorts A, B and C were distinguished by prior brentuximab vedotin exposure. Using a Miltenyi CD4+ T cell isolation kit, CD4+ T cells were purified from thawed PBMCs through magnetic negative selection. The trial cohort included 50 or so patients with relapsed/refractory classical Hodgkin lymphoma, and each patient had a best overall response of complete response, partial response or progressive disease. Trial patients were treated with single-agent nivolumab in the multi-cohort phase II CheckMate 205 trial. An independent review committee assessed best overall response using the 2007 International Working Group response criteria. Trial PBMCs were obtained immediately prior to nivolumab initiation (C1D1) and on therapy at cycle 2 day 1 and cycle 4 day 1. Peripheral blood was collected in 8 mL Vacutainer Cell Preparation Tubes, from which PBMCs were isolated by centrifugation and then cryopreserved. Purified CD4+ and CD8+ fractions were prepared only for cases with an additional available PBMC sample. Magnetically labelled cells were depleted on LS columns in a quadroMACS separator, and the flow-through was collected as the purified fraction.

CDR1 and CDR2 are read off the germline V gene as SGHRS and YFSETQ. Inclusive of the bounding cysteine and phenylalanine, the CDR3 is 17 residues long. Kept here is only the CDR3 DNA, which spans 51 bases and is read in frame from base 1. V trim: 4 bases; J trim: 1 base; unmatched bases: 12. Turning to this clone: Its antigen is still unknown. No much larger clone is present one base from it, and per-base qualities are unavailable.

The Qiagen DNeasy kit was used to extract genomic DNA both from unsorted PBMCs and from the negatively selected CD4+ and CD8+ fractions. TCR beta CDR3 regions were subjected to amplification by immunoSEQ multiplex PCR with primers that anneal to V and J segments. A synthetic immune receptor repertoire was used to minimize amplification bias, and any remaining bias was removed computationally after sequencing. The authors' analysis ran thus. Repertoire diversity was quantified as the Shannon entropy index using custom Python scripts. Unsorted, CD4+ and CD8+ repertoires were analyzed separately, except for combined analyses in which CD4+ and CD8+ sequences were merged in silico. Clonal expansion was defined as a frequency increase of at least 2-fold after treatment compared with C1D1, and clones undetected at baseline were assigned a pseudocount of 0.5. Singleton clones were defined as clones with 0 or 1 copy at C1D1, and non-singleton clones were defined as clones with 2 or more copies. Clones expanded in unsorted samples were labelled as CD4+, CD8+ or unknown by matching protein sequences in sorted samples from the same patient. Wilcoxon tests on paired samples were used to test diversity changes from C1D1 to C4D1. The clones in this table, taken by TCRdb from immuneACCESS, are in-frame only. Not every clone is retained; where verified, under half of the shortfall comes from an unresolved V gene, and the cause of the rest is unknown. V, J and clone size are those of that table, while D and trimming were read from the DNA. This sample holds tens of thousands of clones; about 93% were observed only once. The ten largest clones represent 0.2% to 0.3% of the sample.

This clonotype was sampled from a human donor with classical Hodgkin lymphoma. The specimen comprised CD4+ T cells from blood, sampled at baseline. This chain joins TRBV5-1 to TRBJ2-5, with 8 middle bases fitting TRBD1. The CDR3 here reads CASSLRGTGSPQETQYF. The DNA is TGCGCCAGCAGCCTCCGGGGGACAGGATCCCCCCAAGAGACCCAGTACTTC. The CDR3, completed at both ends by the reference TRBV5-1 and TRBJ2-5 genes, gives the full variable domain KAGVTQTPRYLIKTRGQQVTLSCSPISGHRSVSWYQQTPGQGLQFLFEYFSETQRNKGNFPGRFSGRQFSNSRSEMNVSTLELGDSALYLCASSLRGTGSPQETQYFGPGTRLLVL.